Shown below are 27 T cell receptor beta chains from a single sample sequenced in a study of OX40 agonist ivuxolimab in advanced cancers. Clones were read by immunoSEQ multiplex PCR, and TCRdb kept only the in-frame ones, dropping some. The sample has fewer than 95,000 clones; approximately 80% are singletons. Sequenced material: CD4+ or CD8+ T cells sorted from blood, taken in a trial of the OX40 agonist ivuxolimab. Receptors originate from an adult with an advanced solid tumor such as melanoma, head and neck, liver or kidney cancer.

The V gene is TRBV2, the J gene TRBJ1-5; no definite D call. The CDR3 contains 13 residues. V lost 5 bases and J lost 7, with 12 bases in between. Germline loops: CDR1 SNHLY, CDR2 FYNNEI. The CDR3 reads CASSSQLGQPQHF. The DNA for the CDR3 is TGTGCCAGCAGTTCTCAGCTCGGGCAGCCCCAGCATTTT.

The rearrangement links TRBV9 to TRBJ1-3, with D unclear. V lost 4 bases to trimming and J lost 0 bases, with 17 bases between them. The germline V gene has CDR1 SGDLS and CDR2 YYNGEE. This CDR3 has 17 residues. The CDR3 nucleotides are TGTGCCAGCAGCTCTCAGCCCGGGATCTTCTCTGGAAACACCATATATTTT. This codes for CASSSQPGIFSGNTIYF.

The V and J genes are TRBV4-1 and TRBJ2-1; 12 bases match TRBD2. The V and J ends lost 5 bases and 1 base, in that order; junction bases with no gene match: 9. Per germline, CDR1 MGHRA and CDR2 YSYEKL. The CDR3 length is 18 residues. The CDR3 sequence is CASSKLAGGQKSYNEQFF. CDR3 in DNA: TGCGCCAGCAGCAAACTAGCGGGGGGCCAGAAGTCCTACAATGAGCAGTTCTTC.

This rearrangement joins TRBV5-1 to TRBJ1-2; no clear D gene. Trimming took 2 bases from V and 2 from J, leaving 10 bases between them. Germline values: CDR1 SGHRS, CDR2 YFSETQ. The CDR3 has 14 amino acids. The DNA of the CDR3 is TGCGCCAGCAGCTTAATGTGGGGAAACTATGGCTACACCTTC. Protein product: CASSLMWGNYGYTF.

The chain joins TRBV6-1 to TRBJ1-1; D is undetermined. The CDR3 spans 13 residues. V lost 8 bases and J 1 base, leaving 11 bases between the germline ends. Germline-derived CDR1 and CDR2 are MNHNS and SASEGT. CDR3 nucleotide sequence: TGTGCCAGCCGAGCTGGGCGGAACACTGAAGCTTTCTTT. It translates to CASRAGRNTEAFF.

In nucleotides, the CDR3 is TGTGCCAGCAGCTTGTACAGGGAGGGAGAGACCCAGTACTTC. It translates to CASSLYREGETQYF. The rearrangement joins TRBV5-6 to TRBJ2-5, with D maybe TRBD2 (7 bases). The CDR3 runs 14 residues. CDR1 is SGHDT and CDR2 is YYEEEE in the germline V gene. V lost 1 base, J lost 4 bases, and 11 bases lay in between. Based on the CDR3 plus reference TRBV5-6 and TRBJ2-5, the full variable domain is DAGVTQSPTHLIKTRGQQVTLRCSPKSGHDTVSWYQQALGQGPQFIFQYYEEEERQRGNFPDRFSGHQFPNYSSELNVNALLLGDSALYLCASSLYREGETQYFGPGTRLLVL.

The CDR3 DNA sequence: TGTGCCAGCAGTTTCGGCAGTGGAGGTGGCTACACCTTC. Protein product: CASSFGSGGGYTF. The chain recombines TRBV28 with TRBJ1-2, with D unresolved. Trimming cost V 3 bases and J 7 bases, with 12 bases left between them. The CDR3 runs 13 residues. Germline CDR1 is MDHEN and CDR2 is SYDVKM.

V and J are TRBV5-1 and TRBJ1-1; D is possibly TRBD1 (5 bases). This CDR3 has 18 amino acids. Looked up from germline, CDR1 is SGHRS and CDR2 is YFSETQ. V was shortened by 0 bases and J by 0 bases, with 18 bases between the two germline ends. The CDR3 nucleotides are TGCGCCAGCAGCTTGGCCCCTGGGAGGGGCCTTCTGAACACTGAAGCTTTCTTT. As protein: CASSLAPGRGLLNTEAFF.

The CDR3 loop is CASSSGGTQNTEAFF. The CDR3 region has the DNA TGTGCCAGCAGTTCCGGGGGGACACAGAACACTGAAGCTTTCTTT. The genes are TRBV28 and TRBJ1-1; weak D call: TRBD1 (6 bases). CDR1 and CDR2 from the germline V gene are MDHEN and SYDVKM. V lost 4 bases, J lost 1 base, and 13 bases lay in between. The CDR3 extends over 15 amino acids.

This clone was observed a handful of times. The chain is built from TRBV29-1 and TRBJ1-1, with 9 bases lining up with TRBD1. This CDR3 contains 14 residues. The germline V gene encodes CDR1 SQVTM and CDR2 ANQGSEA. V gave up 3 bases and J gave up 5 bases; unmatched junction bases: 7. The CDR3 DNA reads as TGCAGCGTTGAGTTACAGGGGGCGCGAACTGAAGCTTTCTTT. It yields the protein CSVELQGARTEAFF.

V usage is TRBV10-3 and J usage is TRBJ1-3, with D possibly being TRBD1 (5 bases). This CDR3 region has 12 residues. Germline V CDR1 and CDR2: ENHRY, SYGVKD. V dropped 4 bases and J dropped 4 bases, with 5 bases sitting between them. The CDR3 loop reads CAISGGGNTIYF. As DNA, the CDR3 is TGTGCCATCAGTGGGGGGGGAAACACCATATATTTT.

The chain recombines TRBV5-4 with TRBJ2-1, with 10 bases that match TRBD1. The V gene's germline CDR1 is SGHNT and CDR2 YYREEE (reference sequence). The V segment lost 2 bases and the J segment 9 bases; nucleotides outside the gene matches: 8. This CDR3 has 15 residues. The CDR3 protein is CASSFGTGVWGEQFF. The DNA for the CDR3 is TGTGCCAGCAGCTTTGGGACAGGGGTGTGGGGTGAGCAGTTCTTC.

The CDR3 loop reads CASSQDRDRASPLHF. The CDR3 nucleotides read TGTGCCAGCAGCCAAGATAGGGACAGGGCATCACCCCTCCACTTT. The genes are TRBV4-2 and TRBJ1-6; 9 nucleotides match TRBD1. V lost 0 bases, J lost 10 bases, and 4 bases stayed unmatched. The CDR3 length is 15 residues. CDR1 and CDR2 (germline): LGHNA, YNFKEQ.

CDR3 residues: CASSMGQGNTEAFF. The CDR3 nucleotides read TGCGCCAGCAGCATGGGACAGGGGAACACTGAAGCTTTCTTT. The J gene is TRBJ1-1, the V gene TRBV5-1, with 9 positions matching TRBD1. Unmatched junction bases numbered 2, after V lost 4 bases and J lost 1 base. Germline loops: CDR1 SGHRS, CDR2 YFSETQ. The CDR3 covers 14 residues.

The rearrangement uses TRBV2 and TRBJ1-2; a possible D gene is TRBD1 (5 bases). With 4 bases removed from V and 4 bases from J, the gap between germline ends came to 13 bases. The CDR3 extends over 14 amino acids. Germline CDR1 SNHLY, CDR2 FYNNEI. This CDR3 reads CASSGLRDRYGYTF. In DNA, the CDR3 is TGTGCCAGCAGTGGTTTGAGGGACCGCTATGGCTACACCTTC.

The chain couples TRBV10-3 to TRBJ1-2; 11 bases agree with TRBD1. Germline trimming cut 6 bases from V and 3 bases from J; bases unmatched to any gene: 6. The CDR3 is made up of 15 amino acids. The germline gives CDR1 ENHRY, CDR2 SYGVKD. DNA of the CDR3: TGTGCCATCAGGAAGACGGGACAGGGGGACTATGGCTACACCTTC. This codes for CAIRKTGQGDYGYTF.

The V gene is TRBV19, the J gene TRBJ2-3; D gene unclear. Trimming left V 6 bases short and J 1 base short, with 14 bases between. The germline CDR1 and CDR2 sequences are LNHDA and SQIVND (reference sequence). The CDR3 sequence is 15 residues long. CDR3 in DNA: TGTGCCAGTAGAGGTAGCCCCTGGGGCACAGATACGCAGTATTTT. Encoded protein: CASRGSPWGTDTQYF.

The J gene is TRBJ2-1, the V gene TRBV19; D is undetermined. CDR3 length equals 13 residues. Trimming pared 3 bases from V and 2 bases from J, leaving 5 bases between. Germline lookup yields CDR1 LNHDA and CDR2 SQIVND (reference sequence). For the CDR3, the DNA is TGTGCCAGTAGTATTCCCCCCTACAATGAGCAGTTCTTC. Its translation: CASSIPPYNEQFF.

The chain carries TRBV27 and TRBJ1-6; D unresolved. The V end lost 5 bases, the J end lost 7 bases, and 15 bases lay between the germline ends. The CDR3 sequence is 15 residues long. CDR1 and CDR2 from the germline V gene are MNHEY and SMNVEV (reference sequence). The CDR3 DNA is TGTGCCAGCAGTCCGTCGGAGCGGGCCAATTCACCCCTCCACTTT. This gives the protein CASSPSERANSPLHF.

CDR3 residues: CASRSDRGLVTEAFF. The DNA for the CDR3 is TGTGCCAGCAGATCCGACAGGGGTTTAGTCACTGAAGCTTTCTTT. The genes are TRBV7-2 and TRBJ1-1, with 8 bases lining up with TRBD1. The ends lost 6 bases at V and 4 bases at J; junction bases unmatched: 10. This CDR3 has 15 amino acids. From germline, CDR1 is SGHTA and CDR2 FQGNSA.

The rearrangement links TRBV7-8 to TRBJ1-5; 10 bases align to TRBD1. The V gene end was trimmed by 1 base and the J gene end by 5 bases; junction bases not matched to a gene: 8. The length of the CDR3 is 17 residues. Germline V gene lookup returns CDR1 SGHVS and CDR2 FQNEAQ. The CDR3 is CASSLVATGGGYQPQHF. The CDR3 DNA is TGTGCCAGCAGCTTAGTCGCGACAGGGGGCGGGTATCAGCCCCAGCATTTT.

This chain connects TRBV28 to TRBJ1-5; the D gene is possibly TRBD1 (5 bases). This CDR3 is built from 13 residues. V dropped 9 bases and J dropped 3 bases, with 12 bases sitting between them. Germline V CDR1 and CDR2: MDHEN, SYDVKM. For the CDR3, the DNA is TGTGCCAGTAAACAGGATCTCAATCAGCCCCAGCATTTT. It translates to CASKQDLNQPQHF.

The V and J genes are TRBV25-1 and TRBJ1-2, with D possibly being TRBD1 (6 bases). Looked up from germline, CDR1 is MGHDK and CDR2 is SYGVNS. The CDR3 runs 14 residues. V dropped 2 bases and J dropped 5 bases, with 12 bases sitting between them. The CDR3 nucleotides are TGTGCCAGCAGTGAAGAGGGGGGGTGGTATGGCTACACCTTC. It codes for CASSEEGGWYGYTF.

In its sample, this clone was seen once. V usage is TRBV7-9 and J usage is TRBJ2-5; D is possibly TRBD2 (6 bases). This CDR3 has 14 residues. V lost 0 bases and J 1 base, leaving 6 bases between the germline ends. Germline lookup yields CDR1 SEHNR and CDR2 FQNEAQ (reference sequence). CDR3 nucleotides: TGTGCCAGCAGCTTAGCGGGGGGCCAAGAGACCCAGTACTTC. It codes for CASSLAGGQETQYF.

The chain is built from TRBV25-1 and TRBJ1-3; no definite D call. This CDR3 spans 15 amino acids. V gave up 3 bases and J gave up 4 bases, with 13 bases separating them. Germline values: CDR1 MGHDK, CDR2 SYGVNS. For the CDR3, the DNA is TGTGCCAGCAGTGAGTCGGGAGTCGCGGGAAACACCATATATTTT. It codes for CASSESGVAGNTIYF.

This chain joins TRBV7-6 and TRBJ2-1; tentatively, D is TRBD1 (6 bases). V dropped 5 bases and J dropped 3 bases, with 14 bases sitting between them. Germline CDR1 reads SGHVS; CDR2 reads FNYEAQ. This CDR3 is 15 amino acids long. The CDR3 bases are TGTGCCAGCAGCCCTTTGACAGGCTACTACAATGAGCAGTTCTTC. It codes for CASSPLTGYYNEQFF.

The chain combines TRBV27 with TRBJ1-5, with D possibly being TRBD1 (6 bases). V shed 1 base and J shed 4 bases, with 17 bases lying between them. Germline V CDR1 and CDR2: MNHEY, SMNVEV (reference sequence). The CDR3 covers 17 residues. The CDR3: CASSLWAGAISNQPQHF. As DNA, the CDR3 is TGTGCCAGCAGTTTATGGGCAGGGGCGATCAGTAATCAGCCCCAGCATTTT.